This T cell receptor (beta chain) was sequenced for a study of TIL therapy for anti-PD-1-resistant metastatic lung cancer. Study in general: Tumors carried a median roughly 1.5 non-synonymous mutations per megabase.

CDR1 is MNHNS, CDR2 SASEGT, per germline. This CDR3 has 13 residues. Time point meaning: pre-treatment sample, taken before nivolumab and TIL therapy. Tumor tissue came from excised metastases, mostly pleural nodules or supraclavicular lymph nodes. Tumors were harvested before any PD-1/PD-L1 blockade. The immunoSEQ assay was v3. Using immunoSEQ multiplex PCR, the repertoire was profiled, and TCRdb retains in-frame clones only, with some absent. Of roughly 26,000 clones detected, roughly 72% appear once; the ten largest clones hold roughly 7.3%. To note about this clone: Antigen unknown.

Notes on the study in general: The cohort had more treatment-naive, never-smoker and oncogene-addicted patients than typical.

The material was tumor tissue, obtained at baseline. The J gene is TRBJ2-5, the V gene TRBV6-1; D uncertain. TRBJ2-7 explains the end of the DNA better; the J call may be wrong. This TCR was recovered from a person aged 25-80 years with non-small cell lung cancer. CDR3 sequence: CASIRRTCYEQYF. The CDR3 DNA reads TGTGCCAGCATTAGACGTACCTGCTACGAGCAGTACTTC.